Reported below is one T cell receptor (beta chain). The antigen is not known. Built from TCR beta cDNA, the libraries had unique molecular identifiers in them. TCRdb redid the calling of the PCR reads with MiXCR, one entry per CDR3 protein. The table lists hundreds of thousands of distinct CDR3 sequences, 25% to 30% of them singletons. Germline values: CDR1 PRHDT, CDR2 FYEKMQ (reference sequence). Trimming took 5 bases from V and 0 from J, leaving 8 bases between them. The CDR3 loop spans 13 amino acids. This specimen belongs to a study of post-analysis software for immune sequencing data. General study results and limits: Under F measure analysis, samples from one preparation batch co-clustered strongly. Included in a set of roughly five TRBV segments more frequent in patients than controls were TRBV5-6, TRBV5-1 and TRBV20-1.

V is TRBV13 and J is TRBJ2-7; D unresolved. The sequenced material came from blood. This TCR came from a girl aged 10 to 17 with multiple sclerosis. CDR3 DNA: TGTGCCAGCAGCCCTATTGACTCCTACGAGCAGTACTTC. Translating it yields CASSPIDSYEQYF.